These T cell receptor beta chains were read from a single sample in a study of siplizumab effects on memory and regulatory T cells. Sequenced by immunoSEQ multiplex PCR; TCRdb stores in-frame clones only, minus some. The repertoire holds fewer than 85,000 clones, with 80% to 90% as singletons. Sequenced input: Tregs sorted from blood. These receptor sequences come from a human donor in good health. CDR3s include the opening cysteine and the closing phenylalanine or tryptophan. Each record gives: CDR3 protein, CDR3 DNA, V gene, clone size, D gene, J gene. D genes are given only for firm matches. Clone size, where shown, is once, few, many, or a class for clones that have expanded.

CDR3 protein: CASSPIGRGPYGYTF
CDR3 DNA: TGTGCCAGCAGTCCCATAGGGCGGGGTCCCTATGGCTACACCTTC
V gene: TRBV6-5
clone size: -
D gene: -
J gene: TRBJ1-2

CDR3 protein: CASKRDGAYEQYF
CDR3 DNA: TGTGCCAGTAAGAGGGACGGAGCCTACGAGCAGTACTTC
V gene: TRBV19
clone size: -
D gene: -
J gene: TRBJ2-7

CDR3 protein: CASSQTVANTGELFF
CDR3 DNA: TGCGCCAGCAGCCAAACCGTAGCGAACACCGGGGAGCTGTTTTTT
V gene: TRBV4-1
clone size: once
D gene: -
J gene: TRBJ2-2

CDR3 protein: CASSGRTGMNTEAFF
CDR3 DNA: TGTGCCAGCAGCGGGCGAACAGGGATGAACACTGAAGCTTTCTTT
V gene: TRBV7-9
clone size: -
D gene: -
J gene: TRBJ1-1

CDR3 protein: CASRRETGVYEQYF
CDR3 DNA: TGTGCCAGCAGGAGGGAGACAGGGGTCTACGAGCAGTACTTC
V gene: TRBV2
clone size: -
D gene: TRBD1
J gene: TRBJ2-7

CDR3 protein: CASNPWVVAYEQYF
CDR3 DNA: TGTGCCAGCAACCCTTGGGTAGTGGCGTACGAGCAGTACTTC
V gene: TRBV6-1
clone size: -
D gene: -
J gene: TRBJ2-7

CDR3 protein: CASSLERGSPLHF
CDR3 DNA: TGTGCCAGCAGCCTAGAGAGGGGTTCACCCCTCCACTTT
V gene: TRBV11-3
clone size: -
D gene: -
J gene: TRBJ1-6

CDR3 protein: CASTTGPEAFF
CDR3 DNA: TGTGCCAGCACCACGGGACCTGAAGCTTTCTTT
V gene: TRBV6-6
clone size: -
D gene: -
J gene: TRBJ1-1

CDR3 protein: CASSPPGHQGGELFF
CDR3 DNA: TGTGCCAGCAGTCCCCCGGGACATCAGGGCGGGGAGCTGTTTTTT
V gene: TRBV28
clone size: -
D gene: -
J gene: TRBJ2-2

CDR3 protein: CASSRSSTDTQYF
CDR3 DNA: TGTGCCAGCAGTCGCTCTAGCACAGATACGCAGTATTTT
V gene: TRBV25-1
clone size: -
D gene: -
J gene: TRBJ2-3

CDR3 protein: CASSTSGLYGYTF
CDR3 DNA: TGTGCCAGCAGTACTTCAGGCCTCTATGGCTACACCTTC
V gene: TRBV5-6
clone size: -
D gene: -
J gene: TRBJ1-2

CDR3 protein: CASSFGYTEAFF
CDR3 DNA: TGTGCCAGCAGCTTCGGTTACACTGAAGCTTTCTTT
V gene: TRBV11-3
clone size: -
D gene: -
J gene: TRBJ1-1

CDR3 protein: CASSFSAGAYYNEQFF
CDR3 DNA: TGTGCCAGCAGCTTCAGTGCGGGGGCCTACTACAATGAGCAGTTCTTC
V gene: TRBV11-2
clone size: -
D gene: -
J gene: TRBJ2-1

CDR3 protein: CASSFEGQPQHF
CDR3 DNA: TGTGCCAGCAGCTTTGAGGGGCAGCCCCAGCATTTT
V gene: TRBV7-2
clone size: -
D gene: -
J gene: TRBJ1-5

CDR3 protein: CASSYSPGSSQQYF
CDR3 DNA: TGTGCCAGCAGTTACTCGCCCGGGTCTTCCCAGCAGTACTTC
V gene: TRBV6-5
clone size: once
D gene: -
J gene: TRBJ2-7

CDR3 protein: CASSLAVEGAGPFF
CDR3 DNA: TGCGCCAGCAGCTTAGCCGTGGAAGGGGCCGGCCCTTTCTTT
V gene: TRBV5-1
clone size: -
D gene: -
J gene: TRBJ1-1

CDR3 protein: CASSPSQTGASNTGELFF
CDR3 DNA: TGTGCCAGCAGCCCGTCTCAGACAGGGGCCTCGAACACCGGGGAGCTGTTTTTT
V gene: TRBV5-5
clone size: -
D gene: TRBD1
J gene: TRBJ2-2

CDR3 protein: CASSLTGGATHRGYEQYF
CDR3 DNA: TGTGCCAGCAGCTTAACCGGAGGGGCTACTCATCGGGGTTACGAGCAGTACTTC
V gene: TRBV7-3
clone size: once
D gene: -
J gene: TRBJ2-7

CDR3 protein: CASTLDGYEQYF
CDR3 DNA: TGCGCCAGCACTCTGGACGGATACGAGCAGTACTTC
V gene: TRBV5-1
clone size: -
D gene: -
J gene: TRBJ2-7

CDR3 protein: CASSPIRYGYTF
CDR3 DNA: TGTGCCAGCAGCCCCATAAGGTATGGCTACACCTTC
V gene: TRBV28
clone size: -
D gene: -
J gene: TRBJ1-2

CDR3 protein: CASSEGNQPQHF
CDR3 DNA: TGTGCCAGTAGTGAGGGCAATCAGCCCCAGCATTTT
V gene: TRBV6-6
clone size: -
D gene: -
J gene: TRBJ1-5

CDR3 protein: CASSEDGGNTIYF
CDR3 DNA: TGTGCCAGCAGCGAGGACGGGGGAAACACCATATATTTT
V gene: TRBV7-2
clone size: -
D gene: -
J gene: TRBJ1-3

CDR3 protein: CASSPDRLNTEAFF
CDR3 DNA: TGTGCCAGCTCACCGGACAGATTAAACACTGAAGCTTTCTTT
V gene: TRBV18
clone size: once
D gene: -
J gene: TRBJ1-1

CDR3 protein: CATSSRDRVGYTF
CDR3 DNA: TGTGCCACCAGCAGCCGGGACAGGGTTGGCTACACCTTC
V gene: TRBV15
clone size: few
D gene: TRBD1
J gene: TRBJ1-2

CDR3 protein: CASSVAGDNFATNEKLFF
CDR3 DNA: TGTGCCAGCAGCGTAGCGGGGGACAACTTTGCAACTAATGAAAAACTGTTTTTT
V gene: TRBV9
clone size: -
D gene: -
J gene: TRBJ1-4

CDR3 protein: CASSPQRGGTDTQYF
CDR3 DNA: TGCGCCAGCAGCCCGCAGCGGGGAGGCACAGATACGCAGTATTTT
V gene: TRBV4-3
clone size: -
D gene: TRBD2
J gene: TRBJ2-3

CDR3 protein: CASSLTGNTEAFF
CDR3 DNA: TGTGCCAGCAGCTTGACAGGGAACACTGAAGCTTTCTTT
V gene: TRBV25-1
clone size: few
D gene: -
J gene: TRBJ1-1

CDR3 protein: CASSQRGGFTGELFF
CDR3 DNA: TGTGCCAGCAGCCAGCGGGGGGGTTTCACCGGGGAGCTGTTTTTT
V gene: TRBV27
clone size: -
D gene: TRBD2
J gene: TRBJ2-2

CDR3 protein: CASSFITGSSSYNEQFF
CDR3 DNA: TGCGCCAGCAGCTTCATAACCGGCAGTAGCTCCTACAATGAGCAGTTCTTC
V gene: TRBV5-1
clone size: -
D gene: -
J gene: TRBJ2-1

CDR3 protein: CASTGGEGGYTF
CDR3 DNA: TGTGCTTCGACAGGGGGTGAGGGTGGCTACACCTTC
V gene: TRBV19
clone size: -
D gene: TRBD1
J gene: TRBJ1-2

CDR3 protein: CASHLGLSTDTQYF
CDR3 DNA: TGTGCTAGCCATTTGGGTCTGAGCACAGATACGCAGTATTTT
V gene: TRBV12-5
clone size: -
D gene: -
J gene: TRBJ2-3

CDR3 protein: CASSEKGTDTQYF
CDR3 DNA: TGTGCCAGCTCAGAGAAAGGCACAGATACGCAGTATTTT
V gene: TRBV18
clone size: few
D gene: -
J gene: TRBJ2-3

CDR3 protein: CASSPTQPRGSYEQYF
CDR3 DNA: TGTGCCAGCAGCCCCACCCAGCCGCGAGGCTCCTACGAGCAGTACTTC
V gene: TRBV7-6
clone size: -
D gene: -
J gene: TRBJ2-7